The 27 T cell receptor beta chains below all came from one sample that was sequenced in a study of blood T cell repertoires in COVID-19. The assay was immunoSEQ multiplex PCR, and TCRdb's table has in-frame clones only and misses some. The sample records nearly 400,000 clones, roughly nine tenths being singletons. The sequenced material came from PBMCs or T cells enriched from blood (not recorded which). All receptors derive from a woman aged 25-40 years who had recovered from COVID-19.

The chain combines TRBV27 with TRBJ2-1; D ambiguous. V lost 2 bases and J 7 bases, leaving 12 bases between the germline ends. Germline assignment: CDR1 MNHEY and CDR2 SMNVEV (reference sequence). The CDR3 loop spans 14 amino acids. The CDR3 loop reads CASSLRPAGNEQFF. The CDR3 coding sequence is TGTGCCAGCAGTTTAAGACCGGCCGGGAATGAGCAGTTCTTC.

V gene TRBV25-1 combines with J gene TRBJ1-3; 7 positions match TRBD1. This CDR3 region has 16 residues. The V gene end was trimmed by 4 bases and the J gene end by 1 base; junction bases not matched to a gene: 7. The germline gives CDR1 MGHDK, CDR2 SYGVNS. DNA of the CDR3: TGTGCCAGCAGTGGAGCCGGGACAGTTTCTGGAAACACCATATATTTT. Translated: CASSGAGTVSGNTIYF.

The J gene is TRBJ1-2, the V gene TRBV2; D remains ambiguous. In germline, CDR1 is SNHLY, CDR2 FYNNEI. The V gene lost 3 bases and the J gene lost 4 bases, with 9 bases spanning the gap. CDR3 length: 13 amino acids. The CDR3 is CASSEEVSYGYTF. The DNA of the CDR3 is TGTGCCAGCAGTGAGGAGGTCTCCTATGGCTACACCTTC.

V usage is TRBV7-3 and J usage is TRBJ2-2; 7 bases match TRBD1. The CDR3 is 13 residues long. V trimming: 4 bases; J trimming: 7 bases; junction bases outside the gene matches: 3. CDR1 is SGHTA, CDR2 FQGTGA, per germline. In DNA, the CDR3 is TGTGCCAGCAGCTCGACAGGGAGCGGGGAGCTGTTTTTT. This sequence encodes CASSSTGSGELFF.

The chain couples TRBV7-3 to TRBJ1-2; possible D gene TRBD1, 5 bases. The CDR3 extends over 13 amino acids. Germline V gene sequence: CDR1 SGHTA, CDR2 FQGTGA. Trimming removed 6 bases from V and 4 bases from J, with 12 bases in between. CDR3 coding DNA: TGTGCCAGCAGTCCCCAGGGATCCTATGGCTACACCTTC. Translation: CASSPQGSYGYTF.

V usage is TRBV3-1 (or the pseudogene TRBV3-2) and J usage is TRBJ2-7; 7 bases map to TRBD2. This CDR3 region has 14 residues. Germline CDR1 reads LGHDT; CDR2 reads YNNKEL (reference sequence). With V trimmed by 1 base and J by 6 bases, 6 bases remained unmatched. This CDR3 reads CASSQAGTKGEQYF. In DNA, the CDR3 is TGTGCCAGCAGCCAAGCCGGGACTAAAGGCGAGCAGTACTTC.

This clone showed up just once. The V gene is TRBV30, the J gene TRBJ1-1, with TRBD1 matching 12 bases. Per the germline V gene, CDR1 is GTSNPN and CDR2 is SVGIG (reference sequence). The CDR3 is 18 amino acids. Trimming took 2 bases from V and 2 from J; bases not matched to a gene: 12. The CDR3 nucleotides are TGTGCCTGGAGTCTTTTCACCCCGGGACAGGGGGCCAACACTGAAGCTTTCTTT. Translating gives CAWSLFTPGQGANTEAFF.

The V and J genes are TRBV6-5 and TRBJ1-1; D is unresolved. The CDR3 covers 13 residues. The germline V gene encodes CDR1 MNHEY and CDR2 SVGAGI. Trimming took 6 bases from V and 5 from J, leaving 13 bases between them. The CDR3 loop reads CASSHLPGTEAFF. The CDR3 nucleotides read TGTGCCAGCAGCCATCTCCCGGGTACTGAAGCTTTCTTT.

The chain is built from TRBV28 and TRBJ1-4, with 7 bases lining up with TRBD1. CDR3 length: 14 residues. Per germline, CDR1 MDHEN and CDR2 SYDVKM. Unmatched junction bases numbered 7, after V lost 7 bases and J lost 5 bases. DNA for the CDR3: TGTGCCAGCAAAGAAGGGACAGCAAATGAAAAACTGTTTTTT. Translation: CASKEGTANEKLFF.

This rearrangement joins TRBV7-8 to TRBJ2-7; TRBD2 might be the D (5 bases). The germline V gene has CDR1 SGHVS and CDR2 FQNEAQ. The CDR3 extends over 14 amino acids. Trimming took off 7 bases at V and 4 bases at J, with 17 bases between the two ends. The CDR3 protein is CASKRRASTYEQYF. CDR3 DNA sequence: TGTGCCAGCAAGAGGCGGGCAAGCACGTACGAGCAGTACTTC.

CDR3 sequence reads: CASSELTGGIYEQYF. CDR3 bases: TGTGCCAGCAGTGAACTGACAGGGGGTATCTACGAGCAGTACTTC. The V gene is TRBV2, the J gene TRBJ2-7; 9 bases agree with TRBD1. The CDR3 has 15 residues. The germline V gene encodes CDR1 SNHLY and CDR2 FYNNEI. V trimming: 2 bases; J trimming: 3 bases; junction bases outside the gene matches: 5. Full variable domain (missing parts from reference TRBV2 and TRBJ2-7): EPEVTQTPSHQVTQMGQEVILRCVPISNHLYFYWYRQILGQKVEFLVSFYNNEISEKSEIFDDQFSVERPDGSNFTLKIRSTKLEDSAMYFCASSELTGGIYEQYFGPGTRLTVT.

The gene calls are TRBV7-9 and TRBJ1-6, with 7 bases fitting TRBD1. The CDR3 sequence is 14 residues long. Germline V lookup: CDR1 SEHNR, CDR2 FQNEAQ (reference sequence). After removal of 5 bases from V and 9 bases from J, the junction contained 7 bases not matched to a gene. The CDR3 coding sequence is TGTGCCAGCAGCACGACAGGGATGAGTTCACCCCTCCACTTT. It translates to CASSTTGMSSPLHF.

The rearrangement joins TRBV10-3 to TRBJ2-7; D perhaps matches TRBD2 (6 bases). CDR3 length: 14 amino acids. V lost 4 bases and J lost 2, with 12 bases in between. The germline V gene has CDR1 ENHRY and CDR2 SYGVKD. The CDR3 region is CAISVGGAPYEQYF. The CDR3 coding sequence is TGTGCCATCAGTGTAGGCGGGGCTCCCTACGAGCAGTACTTC.

The CDR3 sequence: CAWIGGAEAFF. The CDR3 DNA sequence: TGTGCCTGGATAGGGGGGGCTGAAGCTTTCTTT. The chain combines TRBV30 with TRBJ1-1; TRBD1 is a possible D gene (6 bases). The V gene lost 4 bases and the J gene lost 6 bases, with 9 bases spanning the gap. Germline CDR1 GTSNPN, CDR2 SVGIG (reference sequence). The CDR3 is 11 residues long. Full variable domain (remainder filled in from reference TRBV30 and TRBJ1-1): SQTIHQWPATLVQPVGSPLSLECTVEGTSNPNLYWYRQAAGRGLQLLFYSVGIGQISSEVPQNLSASRPQDRQFILSSKKLLLSDSGFYLCAWIGGAEAFFGQGTRLTVV.

The chain combines TRBV5-6 with TRBJ1-1; D is undetermined. V was cut by 4 bases and J by 0 bases, with 13 bases left in between. The CDR3 spans 15 residues. CDR1 is SGHDT and CDR2 is YYEEEE in the germline V gene. The CDR3 nucleotides are TGTGCCAGCAGCCCCAAATCAACAGTGAACACTGAAGCTTTCTTT. The encoded protein is CASSPKSTVNTEAFF. The full variable domain, its missing parts supplied by reference TRBV5-6 and TRBJ1-1, is DAGVTQSPTHLIKTRGQQVTLRCSPKSGHDTVSWYQQALGQGPQFIFQYYEEEERQRGNFPDRFSGHQFPNYSSELNVNALLLGDSALYLCASSPKSTVNTEAFFGQGTRLTVV.

This clone has only one observation. The genes are TRBV15 and TRBJ2-1; D unresolved. Germline V gene sequence: CDR1 LNHNV, CDR2 YYDKDF (reference sequence). V shed 5 bases and J shed 6 bases, with 11 bases lying between them. The CDR3 is 13 amino acids. DNA of the CDR3: TGTGCCACCAGCGAGGAGCCAGTCAATGAGCAGTTCTTC. Translation gives CATSEEPVNEQFF.

This clone was observed once. V and J are TRBV15 and TRBJ1-1; unclear D gene. The length of the CDR3 is 15 residues. V was shortened by 1 base and J by 1 base, with 10 bases between the two germline ends. In germline, CDR1 is LNHNV, CDR2 YYDKDF (reference sequence). CDR3 sequence: CATSRGRGGNTEAFF. The CDR3 nucleotides are TGTGCCACCAGCAGAGGTCGGGGAGGGAACACTGAAGCTTTCTTT.

The chain has TRBV7-8 and TRBJ1-2; D gene unclear. The ends were cut back, 5 bases at V and 4 bases at J, with 23 bases in the middle. The germline V gene encodes CDR1 SGHVS and CDR2 FQNEAQ. This CDR3 has 17 amino acids. CDR3 sequence (DNA): TGTGCCAGCAGCCCCTTCCCCGGGGTCAACAAAACCTATGGCTACACCTTC. Amino acids: CASSPFPGVNKTYGYTF.

The V and J genes are TRBV4-1 and TRBJ2-1; TRBD2 is a possible D gene (6 bases). The CDR3 has 16 amino acids. The ends were cut back, 1 base at V and 7 bases at J, with 17 bases in the middle. CDR1 MGHRA and CDR2 YSYEKL come from the germline V gene. Here the CDR3 reads CASSQARGRVWNEQFF. DNA of the CDR3: TGCGCCAGCAGCCAAGCGCGGGGCAGGGTATGGAATGAGCAGTTCTTC.

This rearrangement joins TRBV2 to TRBJ2-3, with TRBD2 matching 7 bases. CDR1 is SNHLY, CDR2 FYNNEI, per germline. J lost 3 bases, V lost 7 bases, and 1 base had no gene match. There are 12 residues in the CDR3. CDR3 nucleotides: TGTGCCAGCATGCGGGGGACAGATACGCAGTATTTT. This codes for CASMRGTDTQYF.

The V and J genes are TRBV5-1 and TRBJ2-7, with 7 bases identical to TRBD1. V dropped 5 bases and J dropped 6; count of bases not matched to a gene: 8. The CDR3 has 13 amino acids. Germline-derived CDR1 and CDR2 are SGHRS and YFSETQ. CDR3 sequence (DNA): TGCGCCAGCAGTCAGAACTCAGGGGGCGAGCAGTACTTC. Encoded protein: CASSQNSGGEQYF.

This chain links TRBV19 with TRBJ1-2; 9 nucleotides align to TRBD1. Germline lookup yields CDR1 LNHDA and CDR2 SQIVND (reference sequence). CDR3 length equals 13 residues. V lost 4 bases and J lost 8; bases outside the gene matches: 5. CDR3: CASSTGTGWGYTF. As DNA, the CDR3 is TGTGCCAGTAGTACCGGGACAGGGTGGGGCTACACCTTC.

The chain links TRBV4-2 to TRBJ2-7; 9 bases map to TRBD2. This CDR3 has 17 residues. The V segment lost 1 base and the J segment 0 bases; nucleotides outside the gene matches: 7. Germline V gene data show CDR1 as LGHNA and CDR2 as YNFKEQ. This CDR3 is CASSQGPLAGYSYEQYF. As DNA, the CDR3 is TGTGCCAGCAGCCAAGGCCCCCTAGCGGGATACTCCTACGAGCAGTACTTC.

In regard to this clone: At one end, the junction sequence differs from germline, possibly due to a read error. V and J are TRBV7-7 and TRBJ1-1; 7 bases map to TRBD1. From germline, CDR1 is SSHAT and CDR2 FNYEAQ (reference sequence). The CDR3 loop spans 14 amino acids. As DNA, the CDR3 is TGTGCTAGCAGTGAAGGGGGCGTGGGCACTGAAGCTTTCTTT. Amino acids: CASSEGGVGTEAFF. Variable domain in full (rest from reference TRBV7-7 and TRBJ1-1): GAGVSQSPRYKVTKRGQDVTLRCDPISSHATLYWYQQALGQGPEFLTYFNYEAQPDKSGLPSDRFSAERPEGSISTLTIQRTEQRDSAMYRCASSEGGVGTEAFFGQGTRLTVV.

The chain carries TRBV5-1 and TRBJ1-2, with a weak D call TRBD1 (6 bases). Germline V gene lookup returns CDR1 SGHRS and CDR2 YFSETQ. The CDR3 runs to 13 residues. Trimming shortened V by 1 base and J by 7 bases, and 11 bases separated the two germline ends. Here the CDR3 reads CASSLNREGGYTF. The CDR3 DNA reads TGCGCCAGCAGCTTGAACAGGGAAGGTGGCTACACCTTC.

The CDR3 nucleotides are TGTGCCAGCAGTTACGGGGAGGTAGGCGAGACCCAGTACTTC. This gives the protein CASSYGEVGETQYF. The gene calls are TRBV6-2 or TRBV6-3 and TRBJ2-5; D may be TRBD2 (6 bases). CDR3 size: 14 residues. Trimming removed 2 bases at V and 5 bases at J, with 12 bases between. Germline V lookup: CDR1 MNHEY, CDR2 SVGEGT.

This clone was detected once. V usage is TRBV25-1 and J usage is TRBJ1-2; perhaps TRBD1 as D (6 bases). Between the trimmed V and J ends, which lost 4 bases and 4 bases, there was a span of 10 bases. The CDR3 totals 13 residues. Germline V gene sequence: CDR1 MGHDK, CDR2 SYGVNS. The CDR3 DNA reads as TGTGCCAGCAGTGCACAGGGATCCTATGGCTACACCTTC. Translated, it gives CASSAQGSYGYTF.